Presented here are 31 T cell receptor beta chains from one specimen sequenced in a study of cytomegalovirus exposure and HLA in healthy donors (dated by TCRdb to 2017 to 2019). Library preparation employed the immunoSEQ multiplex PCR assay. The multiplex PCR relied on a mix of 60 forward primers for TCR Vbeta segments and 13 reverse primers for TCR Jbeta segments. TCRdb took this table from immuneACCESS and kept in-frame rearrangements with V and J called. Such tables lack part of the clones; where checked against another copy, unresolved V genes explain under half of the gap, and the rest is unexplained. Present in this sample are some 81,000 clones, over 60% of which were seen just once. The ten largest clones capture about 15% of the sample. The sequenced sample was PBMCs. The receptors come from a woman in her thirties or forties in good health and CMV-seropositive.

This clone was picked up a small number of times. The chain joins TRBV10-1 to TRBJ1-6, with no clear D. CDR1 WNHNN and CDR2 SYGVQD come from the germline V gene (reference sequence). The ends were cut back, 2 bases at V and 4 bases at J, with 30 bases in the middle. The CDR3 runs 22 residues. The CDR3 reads CASSEVCRGSGRSNPYNSPLHF. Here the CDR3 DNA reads TGCGCCAGCAGTGAGGTTTGCCGCGGGTCCGGCCGATCAAACCCATATAATTCACCCCTCCACTTT.

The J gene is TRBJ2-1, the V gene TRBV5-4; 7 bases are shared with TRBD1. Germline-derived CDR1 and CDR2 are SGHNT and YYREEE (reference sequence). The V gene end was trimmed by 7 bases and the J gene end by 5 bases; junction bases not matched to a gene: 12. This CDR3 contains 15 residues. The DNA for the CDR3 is TGTGCCAGCTTAAGAGACAGGGCTTATGACAATGAGCAGTTCTTC. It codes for CASLRDRAYDNEQFF.

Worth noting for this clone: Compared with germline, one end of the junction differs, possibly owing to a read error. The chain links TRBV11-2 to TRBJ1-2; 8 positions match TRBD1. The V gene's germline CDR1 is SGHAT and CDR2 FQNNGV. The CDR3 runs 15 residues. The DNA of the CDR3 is TGTGCCAGCAGCGAACGGGACAGGCGATTTTTGGGCTTCACCTTC. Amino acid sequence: CASSERDRRFLGFTF.

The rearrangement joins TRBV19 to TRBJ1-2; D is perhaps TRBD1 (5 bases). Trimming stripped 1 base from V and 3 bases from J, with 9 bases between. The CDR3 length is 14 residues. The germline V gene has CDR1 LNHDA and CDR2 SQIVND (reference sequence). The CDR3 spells CASSIVARDYGYTF. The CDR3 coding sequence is TGTGCCAGTAGTATAGTTGCCAGGGACTATGGCTACACCTTC.

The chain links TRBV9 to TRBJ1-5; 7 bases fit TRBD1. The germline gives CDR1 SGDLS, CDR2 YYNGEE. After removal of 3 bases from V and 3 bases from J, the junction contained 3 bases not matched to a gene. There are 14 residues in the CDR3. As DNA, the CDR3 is TGTGCCAGCAGCGCGACAGGGAACAATCAGCCCCAGCATTTT. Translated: CASSATGNNQPQHF.

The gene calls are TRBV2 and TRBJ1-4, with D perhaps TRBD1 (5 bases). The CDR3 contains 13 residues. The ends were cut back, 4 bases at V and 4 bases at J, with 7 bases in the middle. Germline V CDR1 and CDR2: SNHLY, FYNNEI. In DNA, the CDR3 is TGTGCCAGCAGTGGACAGCTTAATGAAAAACTGTTTTTT. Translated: CASSGQLNEKLFF.

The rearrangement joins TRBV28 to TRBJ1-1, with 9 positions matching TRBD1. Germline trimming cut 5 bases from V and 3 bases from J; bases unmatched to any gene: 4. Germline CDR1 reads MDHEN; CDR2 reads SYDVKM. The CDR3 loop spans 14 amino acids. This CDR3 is CASSPQGADTEAFF. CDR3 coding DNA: TGTGCCAGCAGTCCACAGGGGGCGGACACTGAAGCTTTCTTT.

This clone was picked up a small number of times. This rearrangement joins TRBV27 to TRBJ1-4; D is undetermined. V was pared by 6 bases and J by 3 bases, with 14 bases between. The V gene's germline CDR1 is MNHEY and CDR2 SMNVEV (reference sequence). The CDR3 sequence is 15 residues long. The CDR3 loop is CASSPAGASNEKLFF. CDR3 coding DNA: TGTGCCAGCAGCCCGGCGGGTGCCTCTAATGAAAAACTGTTTTTT.

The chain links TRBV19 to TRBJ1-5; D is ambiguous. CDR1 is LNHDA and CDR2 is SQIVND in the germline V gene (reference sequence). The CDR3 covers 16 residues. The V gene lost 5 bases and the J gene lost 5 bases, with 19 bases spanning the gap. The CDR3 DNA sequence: TGTGCCAGTAGTGTAACAGCCACCGCCGCCCATCAGCCCCAGCATTTT. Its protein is CASSVTATAAHQPQHF.

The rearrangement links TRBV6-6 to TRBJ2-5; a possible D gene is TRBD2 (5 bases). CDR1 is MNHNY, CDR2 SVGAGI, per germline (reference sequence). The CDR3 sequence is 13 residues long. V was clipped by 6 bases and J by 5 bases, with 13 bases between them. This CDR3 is CASRWSSIETQYF. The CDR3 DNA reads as TGTGCCAGCAGGTGGTCTAGCATCGAGACCCAGTACTTC.

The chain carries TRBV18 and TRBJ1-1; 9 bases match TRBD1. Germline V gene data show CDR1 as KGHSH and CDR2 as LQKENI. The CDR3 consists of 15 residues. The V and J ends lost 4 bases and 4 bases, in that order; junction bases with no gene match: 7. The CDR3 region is CASSQSTGGSTEAFF. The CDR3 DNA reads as TGTGCCAGCTCACAATCGACAGGGGGGAGCACTGAAGCTTTCTTT.

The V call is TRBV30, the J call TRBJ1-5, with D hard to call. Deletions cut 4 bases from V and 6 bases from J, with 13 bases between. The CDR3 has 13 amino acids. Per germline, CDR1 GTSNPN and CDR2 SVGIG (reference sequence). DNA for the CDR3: TGTGCCTGGAATAAAGTCCCGAGTCAGCCCCAGCATTTT. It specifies CAWNKVPSQPQHF.

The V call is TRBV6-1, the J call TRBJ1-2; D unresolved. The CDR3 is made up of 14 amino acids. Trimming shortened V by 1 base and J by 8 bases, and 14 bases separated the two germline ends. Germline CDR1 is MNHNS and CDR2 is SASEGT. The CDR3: CASSEEVAGYGYTF. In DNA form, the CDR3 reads TGTGCCAGCAGTGAAGAGGTGGCAGGCTACGGCTACACCTTC.

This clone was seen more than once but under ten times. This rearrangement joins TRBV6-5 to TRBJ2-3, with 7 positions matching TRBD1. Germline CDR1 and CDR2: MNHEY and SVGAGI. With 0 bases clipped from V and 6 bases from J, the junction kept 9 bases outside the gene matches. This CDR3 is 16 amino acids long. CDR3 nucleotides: TGTGCCAGCAGTTACTCCCGCCGGGACAGCTACGATACGCAGTATTTT. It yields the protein CASSYSRRDSYDTQYF.

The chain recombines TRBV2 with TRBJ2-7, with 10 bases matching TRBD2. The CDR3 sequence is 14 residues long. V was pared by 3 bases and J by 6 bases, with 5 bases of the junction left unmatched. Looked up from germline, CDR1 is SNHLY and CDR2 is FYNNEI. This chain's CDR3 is CASSDLLAGSEQYF. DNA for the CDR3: TGTGCCAGCAGTGATTTACTAGCGGGAAGCGAGCAGTACTTC. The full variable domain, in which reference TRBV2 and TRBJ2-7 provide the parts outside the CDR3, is EPEVTQTPSHQVTQMGQEVILRCVPISNHLYFYWYRQILGQKVEFLVSFYNNEISEKSEIFDDQFSVERPDGSNFTLKIRSTKLEDSAMYFCASSDLLAGSEQYFGPGTRLTVT.

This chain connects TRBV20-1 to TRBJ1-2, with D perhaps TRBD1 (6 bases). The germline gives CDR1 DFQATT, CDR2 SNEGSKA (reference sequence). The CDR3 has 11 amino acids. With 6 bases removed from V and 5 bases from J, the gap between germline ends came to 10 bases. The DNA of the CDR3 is TGCAGTGCCATACAGGGTTATGGCTACACCTTC. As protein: CSAIQGYGYTF.

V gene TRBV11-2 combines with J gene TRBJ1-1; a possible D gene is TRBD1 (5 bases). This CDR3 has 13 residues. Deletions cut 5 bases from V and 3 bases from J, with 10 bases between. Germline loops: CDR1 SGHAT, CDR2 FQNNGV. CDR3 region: CASSPRRDTEAFF. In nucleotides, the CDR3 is TGTGCCAGCAGCCCCCGCAGGGACACTGAAGCTTTCTTT.

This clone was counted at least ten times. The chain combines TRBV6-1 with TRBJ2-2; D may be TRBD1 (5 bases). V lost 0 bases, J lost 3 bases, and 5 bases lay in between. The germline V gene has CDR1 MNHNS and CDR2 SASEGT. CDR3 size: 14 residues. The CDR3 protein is CASSEAGDTGELFF. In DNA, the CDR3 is TGTGCCAGCAGTGAAGCAGGGGACACCGGGGAGCTGTTTTTT.

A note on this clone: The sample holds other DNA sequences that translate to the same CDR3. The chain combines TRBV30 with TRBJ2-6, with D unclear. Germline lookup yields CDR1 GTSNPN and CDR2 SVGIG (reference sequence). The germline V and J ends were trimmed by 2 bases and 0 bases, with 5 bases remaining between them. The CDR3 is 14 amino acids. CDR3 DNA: TGTGCCTGGAGTTCAGGCTCTGGGGCCAACGTCCTGACTTTC. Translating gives CAWSSGSGANVLTF.

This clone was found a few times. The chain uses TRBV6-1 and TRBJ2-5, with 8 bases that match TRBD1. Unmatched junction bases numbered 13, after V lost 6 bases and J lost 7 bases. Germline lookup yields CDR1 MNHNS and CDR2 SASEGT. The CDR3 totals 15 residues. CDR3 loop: CASRRQGTVPTTQYF. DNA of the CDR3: TGTGCCAGCAGGAGACAGGGGACCGTACCTACGACCCAGTACTTC.

CDR3 DNA sequence: TGCACCAGCAGCCAAGACCCCCCGGGTGCGGGGGGTGAGACCCAGTACTTC. Its translation is CTSSQDPPGAGGETQYF. The chain links TRBV1 to TRBJ2-5; no DNA check was done on the table's D call, TRBD2. TRBV1 is designated a pseudogene. The CDR3 runs to 17 residues.

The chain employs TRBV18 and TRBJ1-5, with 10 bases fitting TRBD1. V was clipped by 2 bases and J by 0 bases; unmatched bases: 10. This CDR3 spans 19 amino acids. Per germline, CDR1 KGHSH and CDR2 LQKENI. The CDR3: CASSPRDRGLLYSNQPQHF. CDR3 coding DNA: TGTGCCAGCTCACCAAGGGACAGGGGCCTTCTTTATAGCAATCAGCCCCAGCATTTT. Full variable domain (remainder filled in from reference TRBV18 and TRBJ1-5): NAGVMQNPRHLVRRRGQEARLRCSPMKGHSHVYWYRQLPEEGLKFMVYLQKENIIDESGMPKERFSAEFPKEGPSILRIQQVVRGDSAAYFCASSPRDRGLLYSNQPQHFGDGTRLSIL.

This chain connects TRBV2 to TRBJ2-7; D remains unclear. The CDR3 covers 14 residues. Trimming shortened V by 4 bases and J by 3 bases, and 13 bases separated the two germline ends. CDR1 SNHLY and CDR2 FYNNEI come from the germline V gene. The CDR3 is CASSVGHRNYEQYF. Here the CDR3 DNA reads TGTGCCAGCAGTGTTGGCCACAGAAACTACGAGCAGTACTTC.

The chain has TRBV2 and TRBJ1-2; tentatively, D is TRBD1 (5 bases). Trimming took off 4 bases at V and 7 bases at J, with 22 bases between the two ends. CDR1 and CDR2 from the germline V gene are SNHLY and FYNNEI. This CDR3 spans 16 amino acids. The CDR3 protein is CASSAPPGKGVAGYTF. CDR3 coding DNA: TGTGCCAGCAGTGCCCCTCCAGGGAAAGGCGTAGCTGGCTACACCTTC. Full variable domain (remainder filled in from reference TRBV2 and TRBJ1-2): EPEVTQTPSHQVTQMGQEVILRCVPISNHLYFYWYRQILGQKVEFLVSFYNNEISEKSEIFDDQFSVERPDGSNFTLKIRSTKLEDSAMYFCASSAPPGKGVAGYTFGSGTRLTVV.

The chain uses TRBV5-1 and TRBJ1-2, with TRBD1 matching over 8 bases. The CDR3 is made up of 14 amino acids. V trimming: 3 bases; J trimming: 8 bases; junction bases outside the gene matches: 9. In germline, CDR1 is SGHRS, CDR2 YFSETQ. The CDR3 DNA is TGCGCCAGCAGCTGGATCGGGACAGGACTCGGCTACACCTTC. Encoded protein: CASSWIGTGLGYTF. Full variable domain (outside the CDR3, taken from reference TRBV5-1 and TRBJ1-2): KAGVTQTPRYLIKTRGQQVTLSCSPISGHRSVSWYQQTPGQGLQFLFEYFSETQRNKGNFPGRFSGRQFSNSRSEMNVSTLELGDSALYLCASSWIGTGLGYTFGSGTRLTVV.

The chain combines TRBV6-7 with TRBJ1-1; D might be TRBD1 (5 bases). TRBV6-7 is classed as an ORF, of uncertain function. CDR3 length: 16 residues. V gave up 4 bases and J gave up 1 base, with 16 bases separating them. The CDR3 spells CASSLPQIRGNTEAFF. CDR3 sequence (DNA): TGTGCCAGCAGTTTGCCCCAAATAAGGGGGAACACTGAAGCTTTCTTT.

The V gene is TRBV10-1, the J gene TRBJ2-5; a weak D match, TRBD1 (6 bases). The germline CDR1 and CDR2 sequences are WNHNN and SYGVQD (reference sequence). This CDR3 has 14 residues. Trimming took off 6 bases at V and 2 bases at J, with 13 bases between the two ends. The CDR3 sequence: CASSRDNPQETQYF. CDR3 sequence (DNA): TGCGCCAGCAGCCGGGACAATCCACAAGAGACCCAGTACTTC.

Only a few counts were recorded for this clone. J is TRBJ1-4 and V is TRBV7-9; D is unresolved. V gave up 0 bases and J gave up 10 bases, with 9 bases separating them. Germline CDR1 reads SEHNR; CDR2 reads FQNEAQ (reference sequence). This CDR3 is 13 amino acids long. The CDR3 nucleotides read TGTGCCAGCAGCTTAGCCGGAGAGGGAAAACTGTTTTTT. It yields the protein CASSLAGEGKLFF.

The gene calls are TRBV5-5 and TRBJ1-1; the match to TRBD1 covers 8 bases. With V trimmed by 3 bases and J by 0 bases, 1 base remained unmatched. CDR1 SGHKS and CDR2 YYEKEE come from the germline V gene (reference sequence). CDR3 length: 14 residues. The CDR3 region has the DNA TGTGCCAGCAGCTCGGGACAGGTGAACACTGAAGCTTTCTTT. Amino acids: CASSSGQVNTEAFF.

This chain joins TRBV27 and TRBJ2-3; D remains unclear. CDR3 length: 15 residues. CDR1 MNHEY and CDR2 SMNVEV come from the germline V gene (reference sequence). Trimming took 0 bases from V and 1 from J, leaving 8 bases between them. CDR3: CASSLSRRGTDTQYF. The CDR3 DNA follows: TGTGCCAGCAGTTTATCGCGTCGAGGCACAGATACGCAGTATTTT.

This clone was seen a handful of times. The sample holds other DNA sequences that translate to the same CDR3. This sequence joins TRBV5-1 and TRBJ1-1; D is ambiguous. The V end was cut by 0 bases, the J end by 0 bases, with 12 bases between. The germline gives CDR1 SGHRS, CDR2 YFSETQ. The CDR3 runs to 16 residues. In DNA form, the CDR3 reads TGCGCCAGCAGCTTGGGACCCCAGGCTATGAACACTGAAGCTTTCTTT. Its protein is CASSLGPQAMNTEAFF.